This T cell receptor (beta chain) was sequenced for a study of cytomegalovirus exposure and HLA in healthy donors. Primers: 60 Vbeta forward and 13 Jbeta reverse. Profiling relied on immunoSEQ multiplex PCR, and the TCRdb table lists in-frame clones only, not all of them. The sample holds roughly 170,000 clones, about 82% seen once. The CDR3 spans 14 residues. Germline V CDR1 and CDR2: SEHNR, FQNEAQ (reference sequence). V was cut by 0 bases and J by 6 bases, with 12 bases left in between. This TCR came from a woman younger than 30 in good health and CMV-seronegative. Sequencing was performed on PBMCs. The rearrangement links TRBV7-9 to TRBJ2-7; a weak D match, TRBD2 (5 bases). This CDR3 reads CASSLAGTEGEQYF. For the CDR3, the DNA is TGTGCCAGCAGCTTAGCCGGAACTGAGGGCGAGCAGTACTTC.